The clone carrying this T cell receptor beta chain was detected many times. The sample belongs to a study of beta chain features in type 1 diabetes. Study-level information: The number of sorted cells examined across all samples was 107,917,701.

Since all of the isolated RNA was reverse transcribed, expressed TCRB transcripts were what got sequenced. TCRdb's copy holds only in-frame clones and misses some; the assay was immunoSEQ multiplex PCR. The table shows 810,000 or so clones, with 15% to 20% occurring only once. The CDR3 consists of 13 residues. The V and J ends lost 6 bases and 3 bases respectively, with 12 bases between them. The clonotype was recovered from a woman between 18 and 30 years old in good health. This chain links TRBV23-1 with TRBJ2-7; D ambiguous. TRBV23-1 is classed as an ORF, of uncertain function. The sample taken for sequencing was naive CD4+ T cells from blood. The CDR3 reads CASSETGCYEQYF. The CDR3 region has the DNA TGCGCCAGCAGCGAGACTGGCTGCTACGAGCAGTACTTC.